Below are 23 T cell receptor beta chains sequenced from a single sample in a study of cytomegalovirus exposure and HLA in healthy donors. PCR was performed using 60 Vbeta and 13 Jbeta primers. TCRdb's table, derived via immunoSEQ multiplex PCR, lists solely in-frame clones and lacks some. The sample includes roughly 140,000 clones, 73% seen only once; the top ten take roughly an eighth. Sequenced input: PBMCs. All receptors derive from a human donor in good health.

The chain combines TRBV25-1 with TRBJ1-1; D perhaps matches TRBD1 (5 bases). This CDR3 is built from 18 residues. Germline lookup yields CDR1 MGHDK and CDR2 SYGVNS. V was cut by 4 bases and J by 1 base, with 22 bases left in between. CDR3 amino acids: CASSGLPWVLGENTEAFF. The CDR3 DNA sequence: TGTGCCAGCAGTGGTCTCCCCTGGGTTTTAGGGGAGAACACTGAAGCTTTCTTT.

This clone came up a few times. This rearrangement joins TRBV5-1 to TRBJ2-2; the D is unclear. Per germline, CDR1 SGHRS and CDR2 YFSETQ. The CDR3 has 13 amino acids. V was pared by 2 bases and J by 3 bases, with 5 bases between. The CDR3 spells CASSFLDTGELFF. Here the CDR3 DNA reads TGCGCCAGCAGCTTCCTTGACACCGGGGAGCTGTTTTTT.

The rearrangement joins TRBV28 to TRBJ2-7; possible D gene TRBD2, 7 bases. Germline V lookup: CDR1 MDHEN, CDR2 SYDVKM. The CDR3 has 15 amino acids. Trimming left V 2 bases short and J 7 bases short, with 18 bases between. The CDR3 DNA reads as TGTGCCAGCAGTTTAGGGGGGGCGCCTTCCTGGGAGCAGTACTTC. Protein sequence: CASSLGGAPSWEQYF.

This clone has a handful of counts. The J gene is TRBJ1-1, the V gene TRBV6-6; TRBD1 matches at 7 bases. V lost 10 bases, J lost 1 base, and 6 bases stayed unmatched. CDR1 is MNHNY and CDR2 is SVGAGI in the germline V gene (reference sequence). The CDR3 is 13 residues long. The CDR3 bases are TGTGCCACCGTGGACAGGACGAACACTGAAGCTTTCTTT. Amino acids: CATVDRTNTEAFF.

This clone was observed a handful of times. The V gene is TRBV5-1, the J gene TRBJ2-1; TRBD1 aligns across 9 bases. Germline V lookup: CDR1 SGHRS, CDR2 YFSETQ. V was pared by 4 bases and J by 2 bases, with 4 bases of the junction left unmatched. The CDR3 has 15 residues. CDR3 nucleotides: TGCGCCAGCAGCCCGGGACAGGGTCCCTACAATGAGCAGTTCTTC. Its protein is CASSPGQGPYNEQFF.

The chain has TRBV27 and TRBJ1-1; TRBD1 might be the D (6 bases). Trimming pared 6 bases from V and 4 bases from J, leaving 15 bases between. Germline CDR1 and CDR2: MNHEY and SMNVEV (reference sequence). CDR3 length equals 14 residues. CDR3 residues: CASSSRGMGTEAFF. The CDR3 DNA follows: TGTGCCAGCAGCTCCAGGGGAATGGGCACTGAAGCTTTCTTT.

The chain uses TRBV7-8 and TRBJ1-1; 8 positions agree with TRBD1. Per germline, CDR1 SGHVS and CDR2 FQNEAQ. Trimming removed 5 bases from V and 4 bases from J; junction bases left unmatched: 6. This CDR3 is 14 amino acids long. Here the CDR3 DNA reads TGTGCCAGCAGCCTTGGGACAGGCCGCACTGAAGCTTTCTTT. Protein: CASSLGTGRTEAFF.

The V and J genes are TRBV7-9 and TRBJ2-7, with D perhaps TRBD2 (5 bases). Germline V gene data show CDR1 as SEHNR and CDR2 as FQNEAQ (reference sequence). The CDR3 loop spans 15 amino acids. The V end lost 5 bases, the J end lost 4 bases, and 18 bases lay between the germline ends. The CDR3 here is CASSKDSRPSYEQYF. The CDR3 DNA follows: TGTGCCAGCAGCAAGGACTCTCGCCCATCATACGAGCAGTACTTC.

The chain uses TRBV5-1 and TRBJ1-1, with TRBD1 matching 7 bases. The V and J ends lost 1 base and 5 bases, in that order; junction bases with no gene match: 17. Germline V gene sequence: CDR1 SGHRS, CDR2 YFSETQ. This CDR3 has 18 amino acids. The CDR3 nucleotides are TGCGCCAGCAGCTTGATGGGCACCGGGACAGCGAGGAATACTGAAGCTTTCTTT. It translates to CASSLMGTGTARNTEAFF.

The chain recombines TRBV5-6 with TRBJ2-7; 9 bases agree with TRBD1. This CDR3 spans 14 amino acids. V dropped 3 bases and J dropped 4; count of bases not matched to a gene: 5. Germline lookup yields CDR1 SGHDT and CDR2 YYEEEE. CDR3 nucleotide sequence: TGTGCCAGCAGCTCGGGGACAGGGTTGTACGAGCAGTACTTC. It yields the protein CASSSGTGLYEQYF.

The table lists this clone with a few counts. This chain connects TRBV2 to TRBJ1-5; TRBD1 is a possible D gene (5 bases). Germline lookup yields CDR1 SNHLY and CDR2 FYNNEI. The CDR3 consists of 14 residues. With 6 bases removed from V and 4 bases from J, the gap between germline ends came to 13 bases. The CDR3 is CASRGTGGNQPQHF. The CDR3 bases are TGTGCCAGCAGGGGGACTGGGGGGAATCAGCCCCAGCATTTT.

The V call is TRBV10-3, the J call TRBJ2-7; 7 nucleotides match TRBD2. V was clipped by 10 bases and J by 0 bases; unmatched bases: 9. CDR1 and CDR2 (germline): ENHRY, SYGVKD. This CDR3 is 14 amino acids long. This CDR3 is CATIGEGVSYEQYF. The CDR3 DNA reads TGTGCCACCATCGGGGAGGGTGTCTCCTACGAGCAGTACTTC.

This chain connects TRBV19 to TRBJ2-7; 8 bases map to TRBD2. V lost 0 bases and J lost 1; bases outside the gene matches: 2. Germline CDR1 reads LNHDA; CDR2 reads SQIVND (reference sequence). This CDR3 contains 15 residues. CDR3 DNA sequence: TGTGCCAGTAGTATAGATCGGGGGGGGTCCTACGAGCAGTACTTC. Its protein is CASSIDRGGSYEQYF.

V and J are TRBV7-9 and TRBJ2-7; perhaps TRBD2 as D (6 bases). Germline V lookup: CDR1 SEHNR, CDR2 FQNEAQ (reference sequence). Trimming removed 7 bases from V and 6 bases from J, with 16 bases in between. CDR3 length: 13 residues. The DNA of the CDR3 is TGTGCCAGCATGTTGGGGGGTTTAGGCGAGCAGTACTTC. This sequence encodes CASMLGGLGEQYF.

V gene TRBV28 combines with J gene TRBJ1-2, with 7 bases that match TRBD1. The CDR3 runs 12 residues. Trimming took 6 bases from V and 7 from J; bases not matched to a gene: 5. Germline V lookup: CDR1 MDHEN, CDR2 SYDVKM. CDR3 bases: TGTGCCAGCAGGACAGGGACCTTTGGCTACACCTTC. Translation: CASRTGTFGYTF.

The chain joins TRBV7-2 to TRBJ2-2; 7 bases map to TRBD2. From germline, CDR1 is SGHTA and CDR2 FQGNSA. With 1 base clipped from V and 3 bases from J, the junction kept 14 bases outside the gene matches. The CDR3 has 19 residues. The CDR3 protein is CASSLVRGGLVQYTGELFF. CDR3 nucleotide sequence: TGTGCCAGCAGCTTAGTTAGAGGCGGACTAGTCCAGTACACCGGGGAGCTGTTTTTT. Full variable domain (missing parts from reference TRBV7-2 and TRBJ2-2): GAGVSQSPSNKVTEKGKDVELRCDPISGHTALYWYRQSLGQGLEFLIYFQGNSAPDKSGLPSDRFSAERTGGSVSTLTIQRTQQEDSAVYLCASSLVRGGLVQYTGELFFGEGSRLTVL.

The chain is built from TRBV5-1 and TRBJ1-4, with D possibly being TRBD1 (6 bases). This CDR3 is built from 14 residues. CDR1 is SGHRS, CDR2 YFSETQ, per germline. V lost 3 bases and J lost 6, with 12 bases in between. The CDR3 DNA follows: TGCGCCAGCAGCTCCGGACAGAGAGATGAAAAACTGTTTTTT. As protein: CASSSGQRDEKLFF.

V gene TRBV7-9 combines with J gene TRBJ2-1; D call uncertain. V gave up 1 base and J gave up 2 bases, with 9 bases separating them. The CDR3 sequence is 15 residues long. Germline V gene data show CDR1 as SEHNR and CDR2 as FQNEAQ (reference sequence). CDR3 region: CASSLVEETYNEQFF. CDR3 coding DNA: TGTGCCAGCAGCTTAGTTGAAGAGACCTACAATGAGCAGTTCTTC.

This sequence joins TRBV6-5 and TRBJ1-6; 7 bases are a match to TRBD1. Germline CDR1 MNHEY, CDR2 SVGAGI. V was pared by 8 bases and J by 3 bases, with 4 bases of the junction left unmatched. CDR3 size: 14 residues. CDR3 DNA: TGTGCCAGCCGCTCAGGGGGCTATAATTCACCCCTCCACTTT. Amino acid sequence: CASRSGGYNSPLHF.

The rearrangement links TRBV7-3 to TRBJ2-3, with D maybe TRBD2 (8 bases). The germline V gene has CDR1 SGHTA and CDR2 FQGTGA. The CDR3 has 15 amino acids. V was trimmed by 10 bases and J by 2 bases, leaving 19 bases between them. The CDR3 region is CAIPRGRGDTDTQYF. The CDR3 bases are TGTGCCATCCCAAGGGGGCGGGGGGACACAGATACGCAGTATTTT.

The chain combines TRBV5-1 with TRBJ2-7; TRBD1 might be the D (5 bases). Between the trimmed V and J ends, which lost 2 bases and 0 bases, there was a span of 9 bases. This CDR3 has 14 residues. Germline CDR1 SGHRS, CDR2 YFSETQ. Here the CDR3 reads CASSFMGLSYEQYF. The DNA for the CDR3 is TGCGCCAGCAGCTTTATGGGGCTCTCCTACGAGCAGTACTTC.

The CDR3 reads CASIDGDYMNTEAFF. Written as DNA, the CDR3 is TGCGCCAGTATCGACGGAGACTACATGAACACTGAAGCTTTCTTT. The chain is built from TRBV10-2 and TRBJ1-1; D gene uncertain. Germline V gene lookup returns CDR1 WSHSY and CDR2 SAAADI. There are 15 residues in the CDR3. Trimming left V 9 bases short and J 0 bases short, with 17 bases between.

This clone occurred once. This CDR3 reads CASSLGGAPTDTQYF. The CDR3 coding sequence is TGTGCCAGCAGCTTAGGGGGCGCGCCCACAGATACGCAGTATTTT. The V gene is TRBV7-8, the J gene TRBJ2-3; TRBD1 might be the D (5 bases). The germline V gene has CDR1 SGHVS and CDR2 FQNEAQ. CDR3 length: 15 residues. The V and J ends lost 1 base and 2 bases respectively, with 10 bases between them.